The 11 T cell receptor beta chains listed next were all sequenced from one sample in a study of ipilimumab plus nivolumab after autologous stem cell transplantation. Here immunoSEQ multiplex PCR was the method, and the copy in TCRdb shows in-frame clones only, minus some. Of 15,000 to 20,000 clones in the sample, about 81% are singletons; the top ten hold around a fifth. This sample comprised PBMCs, obtained in a trial of ipilimumab plus nivolumab as post-transplant consolidation. These receptors originate from a male donor with diffuse large B-cell lymphoma.

By share, this clone ranks as medium-sized. This sequence joins TRBV20-1 and TRBJ1-4; the D is unclear. The CDR3 has 11 residues. V shed 8 bases and J shed 6 bases, with 10 bases lying between them. CDR1 DFQATT and CDR2 SNEGSKA come from the germline V gene (reference sequence). The CDR3 loop is CSRIVDEKLFF. CDR3 bases: TGCAGTAGGATCGTGGATGAAAAACTGTTTTTT.

The V gene is TRBV2, the J gene TRBJ1-1, with D possibly being TRBD1 (5 bases). Trimming pared 7 bases from V and 1 base from J, leaving 10 bases between. CDR1 and CDR2 (germline): SNHLY, FYNNEI. The CDR3 sequence is 13 residues long. CDR3 amino acids: CASIEGRNTEAFF. The CDR3 nucleotides are TGTGCCAGCATCGAGGGGAGGAACACTGAAGCTTTCTTT.

The chain recombines TRBV15 with TRBJ2-5; TRBD2 agrees at 15 bases. The V and J ends lost 3 bases and 5 bases, in that order; junction bases with no gene match: 7. The germline CDR1 and CDR2 sequences are LNHNV and YYDKDF (reference sequence). The CDR3 has 17 amino acids. The CDR3 protein is CATSRPGLAGGRETQYF. CDR3 bases: TGTGCCACCAGCAGGCCGGGACTAGCGGGGGGCAGGGAGACCCAGTACTTC.

By proportion, this clone is medium-sized. V and J are TRBV27 and TRBJ2-3; D not certain. The CDR3 has 14 residues. The V and J ends lost 5 bases and 5 bases respectively, with 14 bases between them. Germline V gives CDR1 MNHEY, CDR2 SMNVEV (reference sequence). Here the CDR3 DNA reads TGTGCCAGCAGTGAACAAATCTGGGTAGATACGCAGTATTTT. Its protein product is CASSEQIWVDTQYF.

This rearrangement joins TRBV7-8 to TRBJ1-6; D ambiguous. The germline V gene has CDR1 SGHVS and CDR2 FQNEAQ. Trimming stripped 1 base from V and 0 bases from J, with 10 bases between. This CDR3 has 17 amino acids. The DNA for the CDR3 is TGTGCCAGCAGCTTAGGACCCAGGAGCTCCTATAATTCACCCCTCCACTTT. Translation gives CASSLGPRSSYNSPLHF.

The chain recombines TRBV5-6 with TRBJ1-1, with no clear D. The CDR3 loop spans 11 amino acids. Per germline, CDR1 SGHDT and CDR2 YYEEEE. Between the trimmed V and J ends, which lost 3 bases and 4 bases, there was a span of 4 bases. The CDR3 here is CASSSTTEAFF. The CDR3 DNA sequence: TGTGCCAGCAGCTCAACCACTGAAGCTTTCTTT.

The gene calls are TRBV6-5 and TRBJ2-5, with 10 bases fitting TRBD2. Germline CDR1 is MNHEY and CDR2 is SVGAGI. The CDR3 has 15 residues. V lost 2 bases to trimming and J lost 7 bases; unmatched junction nucleotides: 7. The CDR3 here is CASSYPGTSEGTQYF. CDR3 sequence (DNA): TGTGCCAGCAGTTACCCCGGGACTAGCGAGGGGACCCAGTACTTC.

A single count supports this clone. The chain has TRBV6-1 and TRBJ1-1; possibly TRBD1 for D (6 bases). The V end lost 1 base, the J end lost 4 bases, and 10 bases lay between the germline ends. This CDR3 has 14 amino acids. Germline V CDR1 and CDR2: MNHNS, SASEGT. CDR3 protein: CASSEDRVSTEAFF. The CDR3, as DNA: TGTGCCAGCAGTGAAGACAGGGTTTCCACTGAAGCTTTCTTT.

This clone was counted a single time. The chain is built from TRBV5-1 and TRBJ1-6, with D possibly matching TRBD1 (6 bases). This CDR3 has 14 residues. Trimming cost V 4 bases and J 13 bases, with 18 bases left between them. Germline V gene lookup returns CDR1 SGHRS and CDR2 YFSETQ. In nucleotides, the CDR3 is TGCGCCAGCAGCGGGGGACAAGCCCCAGGGCCCCTCCACTTT. Translation gives CASSGGQAPGPLHF. The full variable domain, rest sourced from reference TRBV5-1 and TRBJ1-6, is KAGVTQTPRYLIKTRGQQVTLSCSPISGHRSVSWYQQTPGQGLQFLFEYFSETQRNKGNFPGRFSGRQFSNSRSEMNVSTLELGDSALYLCASSGGQAPGPLHFGNGTRLTVT.

The chain couples TRBV11-3 to TRBJ2-7, with 9 bases that match TRBD1. J lost 6 bases, V lost 6 bases, and 6 bases had no gene match. The CDR3 consists of 13 residues. Germline V lookup: CDR1 SGHNT, CDR2 YENEEA. For the CDR3, the DNA is TGTGCCAGCAGGAAAAGGGGACAGGGCGAGCAGTACTTC. Translating gives CASRKRGQGEQYF.

This clone was detected a few times. V and J are TRBV4-2 and TRBJ1-2; TRBD1 aligns across 10 bases. V shed 4 bases, J shed 6 bases, and the junction held 8 bases outside the gene matches. The germline gives CDR1 LGHNA, CDR2 YNFKEQ. The CDR3 extends over 15 amino acids. CDR3 in DNA: TGTGCCAGCAGCCTCTCGACAGGGGGCGCGGATGGCTACACCTTC. Residues: CASSLSTGGADGYTF.